This T cell receptor (beta chain) was recorded in a study of blood T cell repertoires in COVID-19. The CDR3 runs 16 residues. Germline loops: CDR1 SNHLY, CDR2 FYNNEI. The V and J ends lost 5 bases and 2 bases, in that order; junction bases with no gene match: 12. Clones were read by immunoSEQ multiplex PCR, and TCRdb kept only the in-frame ones, dropping some. The repertoire holds hundreds of thousands of clones, with 85% as singletons. A case of COVID-19 had been met by exposed participants within 2 weeks before study entry. The gene calls are TRBV2 and TRBJ2-7; 7 bases agree with TRBD1. Sequenced material: PBMCs or T cells enriched from blood (not recorded which). The clonotype was recovered from a woman aged 30 to 39 who had been exposed to COVID-19. The CDR3 reads CASSTEQGTTTYEQYF. CDR3 bases: TGTGCCAGCAGTACAGAACAGGGGACAACCACCTACGAGCAGTACTTC. The complete variable domain, with remaining parts taken from reference TRBV2 and TRBJ2-7, reads EPEVTQTPSHQVTQMGQEVILRCVPISNHLYFYWYRQILGQKVEFLVSFYNNEISEKSEIFDDQFSVERPDGSNFTLKIRSTKLEDSAMYFCASSTEQGTTTYEQYFGPGTRLTVT.